Below, 30 T cell receptor beta chains from the same sample are listed, as sequenced in a study of shared clonotypes between healthy human individuals. Here immunoSEQ multiplex PCR was the method, and the copy in TCRdb shows in-frame clones only, minus some. The table has over a million clones, 70% to 80% seen once; the top ten hold roughly 0.62%. The sample consisted of memory CD4+ T cells from PBMCs. Subset denoted: CD45RA-negative fraction. These receptors were obtained from a man aged 18 to 35 in good health. Some clones in this sample may be carry-over from other donors' samples.

As regards this clone: Other nucleotide sequences from this sample produce the same CDR3. V usage is TRBV10-3 and J usage is TRBJ1-3; 7 bases match TRBD1. V trimming: 6 bases; J trimming: 2 bases; junction bases outside the gene matches: 4. This CDR3 comprises 14 residues. The germline CDR1 and CDR2 sequences are ENHRY and SYGVKD. DNA for the CDR3: TGTGCCATCAGCCCCGACAGGGCTGGAAACACCATATATTTT. This encodes CAISPDRAGNTIYF.

CDR3 protein: CASSFGGQGADEQYF. The CDR3 nucleotides read TGTGCCAGCAGCTTCGGGGGTCAGGGGGCCGACGAGCAGTACTTC. The chain has TRBV7-9 and TRBJ2-7, with 8 bases aligning to TRBD1. Trimming removed 3 bases from V and 5 bases from J; junction bases left unmatched: 9. There are 15 residues in the CDR3. Germline CDR1 and CDR2: SEHNR and FQNEAQ (reference sequence).

This clone was observed a handful of times. The same CDR3 also results from other DNA sequences found in this sample. The chain combines TRBV5-4 with TRBJ1-2; D gene uncertain. Germline CDR1 reads SGHNT; CDR2 reads YYREEE (reference sequence). Trimming pared 0 bases from V and 4 bases from J, leaving 4 bases between. The CDR3 contains 12 residues. This CDR3 is CASSLDSYGYTF. CDR3 bases: TGTGCCAGCAGCTTGGATTCCTATGGCTACACCTTC.

Only a few counts were recorded for this clone. V gene TRBV30 combines with J gene TRBJ1-1; D is undetermined. The CDR3 is 18 residues long. Germline V gene sequence: CDR1 GTSNPN, CDR2 SVGIG (reference sequence). Trimming removed 2 bases from V and 1 base from J, with 23 bases in between. The CDR3 region has the DNA TGTGCCTGGAGTCCCTTCGGCTTGGGTGGGTTAGGGAACACTGAAGCTTTCTTT. Its translation is CAWSPFGLGGLGNTEAFF.

This clone has a single count. The chain couples TRBV27 to TRBJ2-7; the D gene is possibly TRBD2 (6 bases). Germline loops: CDR1 MNHEY, CDR2 SMNVEV (reference sequence). The germline V and J ends were trimmed by 8 bases and 7 bases, with 18 bases remaining between them. The CDR3 has 13 amino acids. CDR3 sequence: CASVGRGIREQYF. The CDR3 DNA sequence: TGTGCCAGCGTGGGACGGGGGATACGGGAGCAGTACTTC.

V and J are TRBV5-1 and TRBJ1-1; 7 nucleotides match TRBD1. Germline CDR1 and CDR2: SGHRS and YFSETQ. The CDR3 totals 16 residues. J lost 0 bases, V lost 3 bases, and 8 bases had no gene match. The CDR3 DNA reads as TGCGCCAGCAGCTCAACCGGGACAGTCATGAACACTGAAGCTTTCTTT. Translation gives CASSSTGTVMNTEAFF.

The chain couples TRBV18 to TRBJ2-7; D is possibly TRBD1 (6 bases). Deletions cut 1 base from V and 0 bases from J, with 16 bases between. CDR1 and CDR2 from the germline V gene are KGHSH and LQKENI. The CDR3 loop spans 17 amino acids. The CDR3 sequence: CASSPLTGRSSSYEQYF. The CDR3 bases are TGTGCCAGCTCACCACTAACAGGGAGATCCTCCTCCTACGAGCAGTACTTC.

This sequence joins TRBV10-2 and TRBJ1-1; the D is unclear. Germline lookup yields CDR1 WSHSY and CDR2 SAAADI. The CDR3 has 14 amino acids. V was shortened by 2 bases and J by 1 base, with 8 bases between the two germline ends. CDR3: CASSEVWPNTEAFF. In DNA, the CDR3 is TGCGCCAGCAGTGAGGTTTGGCCGAACACTGAAGCTTTCTTT.

This clone occurred a few times. V gene TRBV5-4 combines with J gene TRBJ1-4; 7 nucleotides agree with TRBD1. The CDR3 spans 14 residues. V lost 5 bases and J lost 5; bases outside the gene matches: 6. The V gene's germline CDR1 is SGHNT and CDR2 YYREEE (reference sequence). The DNA of the CDR3 is TGTGCCAGCAGGAAACAGGGGCCAAATGAAAAACTGTTTTTT. It specifies CASRKQGPNEKLFF. The full variable domain, completed using reference TRBV5-4 and TRBJ1-4, is ETGVTQSPTHLIKTRGQQVTLRCSSQSGHNTVSWYQQALGQGPQFIFQYYREEENGRGNFPPRFSGLQFPNYSSELNVNALELDDSALYLCASRKQGPNEKLFFGSGTQLSVL.

This clone was counted only a few times. The V call is TRBV23-1, the J call TRBJ2-7; D tentatively reads TRBD1 or TRBD2 (5 bases each). TRBV23-1 is known as an ORF, though its function is uncertain. The CDR3 extends over 13 amino acids. Trimming shortened V by 9 bases and J by 5 bases, and 17 bases separated the two germline ends. The CDR3 sequence: CARPSGSCNEQYF. The CDR3 coding sequence is TGCGCCAGGCCTTCAGGGAGTTGCAACGAGCAGTACTTC.

This sequence joins TRBV30 and TRBJ1-5; D gene ambiguous. Germline V gene lookup returns CDR1 GTSNPN and CDR2 SVGIG (reference sequence). Trimming shortened V by 3 bases and J by 3 bases, and 12 bases separated the two germline ends. This CDR3 has 14 residues. CDR3 sequence reads: CAWRAADYNQPQHF. The DNA for the CDR3 is TGTGCCTGGAGGGCAGCAGATTACAATCAGCCCCAGCATTTT.

This clone was observed at least ten times. Different DNA sequences within this sample yield the same CDR3. The genes are TRBV27 and TRBJ2-5, with D perhaps matching TRBD1 (6 bases). The V end lost 2 bases, the J end lost 5 bases, and 15 bases lay between the germline ends. This CDR3 contains 15 residues. Germline CDR1 and CDR2: MNHEY and SMNVEV (reference sequence). CDR3 protein: CASSLRRQERETQYF. CDR3 nucleotide sequence: TGTGCCAGCAGTTTACGGCGACAGGAGAGGGAGACCCAGTACTTC.

This rearrangement joins TRBV28 to TRBJ2-7; D might be TRBD1 or TRBD2, each matching 5 bases. The germline CDR1 and CDR2 sequences are MDHEN and SYDVKM. Trimming took off 3 bases at V and 3 bases at J, with 15 bases between the two ends. The CDR3 has 15 amino acids. The CDR3 DNA follows: TGTGCCAGCAGTTTGTACCCCCGGGGCCGCTACGAGCAGTACTTC. Its protein is CASSLYPRGRYEQYF.

This chain links TRBV29-1 with TRBJ2-3; 8 nucleotides agree with TRBD1. Unmatched junction bases numbered 2, after V lost 0 bases and J lost 6 bases. The CDR3 loop spans 13 amino acids. Germline CDR1 reads SQVTM; CDR2 reads ANQGSEA. CDR3: CSVEDHRGDTQYF. The CDR3 nucleotides read TGCAGCGTTGAAGATCACAGGGGGGATACGCAGTATTTT.

This chain joins TRBV2 and TRBJ1-4; weak D call: TRBD1 (6 bases). With 4 bases removed from V and 0 bases from J, the gap between germline ends came to 15 bases. The CDR3 contains 17 residues. Germline CDR1 is SNHLY and CDR2 is FYNNEI. CDR3: CASSAEGTLSTNEKLFF. The CDR3, as DNA: TGTGCCAGCAGTGCCGAGGGGACACTTTCAACTAATGAAAAACTGTTTTTT.

The rearrangement uses TRBV11-1 and TRBJ1-4, with D tentatively TRBD1 (5 bases). The V gene lost 3 bases and the J gene lost 6 bases, with 14 bases spanning the gap. CDR1 and CDR2 (germline): SGHAT, FQDESV (reference sequence). The CDR3 is made up of 15 amino acids. This CDR3 is CASSFGTSGDEKLFF. The CDR3 DNA follows: TGTGCCAGCAGCTTCGGGACCTCGGGGGATGAAAAACTGTTTTTT. The whole variable domain, remainder taken from reference TRBV11-1 and TRBJ1-4, is EAEVAQSPRYKITEKSQAVAFWCDPISGHATLYWYRQILGQGPELLVQFQDESVVDDSQLPKDRFSAERLKGVDSTLKIQPAELGDSAMYLCASSFGTSGDEKLFFGSGTQLSVL.

The V and J genes are TRBV7-3 and TRBJ2-3, with TRBD2 identical over 11 bases. The germline V gene encodes CDR1 SGHTA and CDR2 FQGTGA. The length of the CDR3 is 15 residues. With V trimmed by 6 bases and J by 1 base, 3 bases remained unmatched. CDR3 bases: TGTGCCAGCAGGTCGGGACTAGCGGGCACAGATACGCAGTATTTT. Translating gives CASRSGLAGTDTQYF. Combining the CDR3 with reference TRBV7-3 and TRBJ2-3 gives the whole variable domain GAGVSQTPSNKVTEKGKYVELRCDPISGHTALYWYRQSLGQGPEFLIYFQGTGAADDSGLPNDRFFAVRPEGSVSTLKIQRTERGDSAVYLCASRSGLAGTDTQYFGPGTRLTVL.

The gene calls are TRBV5-6 and TRBJ2-5; D may be TRBD1 (5 bases). CDR1 and CDR2 (germline): SGHDT, YYEEEE. The CDR3 has 15 amino acids. Trimming took off 3 bases at V and 1 base at J, with 13 bases between the two ends. CDR3 coding DNA: TGTGCCAGCAGCTCCCTAAGACAGTTCCAAGAGACCCAGTACTTC. Residues: CASSSLRQFQETQYF.

This clone was detected a few times. V and J are TRBV2 and TRBJ1-5, with 9 bases matching TRBD1. CDR1 and CDR2 (germline): SNHLY, FYNNEI. The CDR3 is 14 amino acids. Trimming cost V 4 bases and J 6 bases; bases outside gene matches: 4. The CDR3 nucleotides read TGTGCCAGCAGTGCGACAGGGGGGACTCAGCCCCAGCATTTT. Amino acids: CASSATGGTQPQHF.

The chain is built from TRBV27 and TRBJ2-5; possible D gene TRBD1, 6 bases. CDR1 is MNHEY, CDR2 SMNVEV, per germline (reference sequence). There are 17 residues in the CDR3. The V and J ends lost 2 bases and 5 bases respectively, with 21 bases between them. The CDR3 is CASSLGVGTRSSETQYF. CDR3 nucleotide sequence: TGTGCCAGCAGTTTAGGGGTGGGGACAAGGTCGTCGGAGACCCAGTACTTC.

The genes are TRBV29-1 and TRBJ2-3; D is perhaps TRBD1 (6 bases). Germline CDR1 is SQVTM and CDR2 is ANQGSEA. This CDR3 region has 12 residues. V was pared by 5 bases and J by 6 bases, with 12 bases between. CDR3 nucleotides: TGCAGCGTTTCAACAGGGCTGGATACGCAGTATTTT. This codes for CSVSTGLDTQYF.

J is TRBJ2-7 and V is TRBV2, with D unclear. The germline V and J ends were trimmed by 8 bases and 4 bases, with 9 bases remaining between them. The CDR3 has 11 amino acids. CDR1 SNHLY and CDR2 FYNNEI come from the germline V gene. CDR3 sequence: CASLQSYEQYF. The CDR3 nucleotides are TGTGCCAGCCTCCAATCTTACGAGCAGTACTTC.

The rearrangement joins TRBV29-1 to TRBJ2-7; 14 nucleotides match TRBD2. Trimming removed 6 bases from V and 4 bases from J; junction bases left unmatched: 5. CDR1 is SQVTM, CDR2 ANQGSEA, per germline. The CDR3 length is 14 residues. For the CDR3, the DNA is TGCAGCGTGGGACTAGCGGGAGTTGGTTACGAGCAGTACTTC. This encodes CSVGLAGVGYEQYF.

This chain links TRBV11-2 with TRBJ2-1; D is uncertain. This CDR3 comprises 14 residues. Germline V gene sequence: CDR1 SGHAT, CDR2 FQNNGV. The V and J ends lost 5 bases and 7 bases respectively, with 15 bases between them. CDR3 in amino acids: CASSNAQSFNEQFF. The CDR3 DNA sequence: TGTGCCAGCAGCAATGCGCAGAGTTTTAATGAGCAGTTCTTC.

The gene calls are TRBV5-8 and TRBJ2-1; the match to TRBD2 covers 8 bases. Germline V lookup: CDR1 SGHTS, CDR2 YDEGEE. There are 15 residues in the CDR3. V shed 1 base and J 9 bases; nucleotides not matched to a gene: 9. This CDR3 is CASSLYNGRGIEQFF. The CDR3 DNA follows: TGTGCCAGCAGCTTGTATAACGGGAGGGGAATTGAGCAGTTCTTC.

This clone was picked up many times. Other DNA sequences in the sample encode the same CDR3. DNA for the CDR3: TGTGCCTGGAATCCGGGACAGGGAATACTCGAGCAGTACTTC. This translates into CAWNPGQGILEQYF. V usage is TRBV30 and J usage is TRBJ2-7; 9 bases agree with TRBD1. J lost 6 bases, V lost 4 bases, and 10 bases had no gene match. The CDR3 is made up of 14 amino acids. CDR1 and CDR2 from the germline V gene are GTSNPN and SVGIG (reference sequence).

V and J are TRBV25-1 and TRBJ2-2, with D possibly TRBD1 on 6 matching bases. Trimming left V 3 bases short and J 5 bases short, with 13 bases between. This CDR3 contains 15 residues. Looked up from germline, CDR1 is MGHDK and CDR2 is SYGVNS. The chain's CDR3 is CASSDRSGVTGELFF. The DNA for the CDR3 is TGTGCCAGCAGTGATCGGTCAGGGGTAACCGGGGAGCTGTTTTTT.

J is TRBJ2-3 and V is TRBV6-6; no clear D. The CDR3 runs to 14 residues. V lost 7 bases to trimming and J lost 0 bases, with 11 bases between them. Germline loops: CDR1 MNHNY, CDR2 SVGAGI (reference sequence). The CDR3 coding sequence is TGTGCCAGCATGGGCGGCCATAGCACAGATACGCAGTATTTT. It specifies CASMGGHSTDTQYF.

This clone appeared a single time. The rearrangement joins TRBV6-5 to TRBJ1-5, with TRBD1 as a possible D gene (6 bases). Between the trimmed V and J ends, which lost 7 bases and 7 bases, there was a span of 14 bases. Looked up from germline, CDR1 is MNHEY and CDR2 is SVGAGI. This CDR3 is built from 13 residues. The CDR3 bases are TGTGCCAGCAAAACAGGGCCCGGGCAGCCCCAGCATTTT. Translated: CASKTGPGQPQHF.

In the case of this clone: A read error is possible here, since a much larger clone lies one base away. The CDR3 does not close with the conserved phenylalanine or tryptophan, likely indicating a read error. V is TRBV6-6 and J is TRBJ1-1, with TRBD1 matching over 7 bases. The CDR3 has 14 residues. The germline V gene has CDR1 MNHNY and CDR2 SVGAGI (reference sequence). Written as DNA, the CDR3 is TGTGCGAGCAGGGGGGCGGCCATGAACACTGAAGCTTTCCTT. Its protein product is CASRGAAMNTEAFL.